The 29 T cell receptor beta chains given below trace back to one sample, sequenced in a study of shared clonotypes between healthy human individuals. Only in-frame clones appear in the TCRdb table, and some are missing; sequencing was by immunoSEQ multiplex PCR. The sample gives some 790,000 clones, 72% of which show up once; under 2% is in the top ten. The sequencing sample was made of memory CD4+ T cells sorted from blood. This sample's subset: CD45RA-negative fraction. The receptors here all came from a woman between 25 and 40 years old in good health.

This chain links TRBV11-2 with TRBJ2-7, with 9 bases fitting TRBD2. This CDR3 region has 14 residues. Trimming at V came to 8 bases and at J to 6 bases, leaving 11 bases not matched to a gene. Germline CDR1 reads SGHAT; CDR2 reads FQNNGV. This chain's CDR3 is CASAGASGISEQYF. The CDR3 bases are TGTGCCAGCGCTGGGGCTAGCGGGATTTCCGAGCAGTACTTC.

The gene calls are TRBV5-1 and TRBJ1-2; D is uncertain. V was cut by 2 bases and J by 7 bases, with 12 bases left in between. Germline CDR1 SGHRS, CDR2 YFSETQ. The CDR3 is 13 amino acids. In DNA form, the CDR3 reads TGCGCCAGCAGCTTAATGGACGATATTGGCTACACCTTC. It codes for CASSLMDDIGYTF. The full variable domain, rest sourced from reference TRBV5-1 and TRBJ1-2, is KAGVTQTPRYLIKTRGQQVTLSCSPISGHRSVSWYQQTPGQGLQFLFEYFSETQRNKGNFPGRFSGRQFSNSRSEMNVSTLELGDSALYLCASSLMDDIGYTFGSGTRLTVV.

V gene TRBV27 combines with J gene TRBJ2-3, with D perhaps assigned TRBD1 or TRBD2 (6 bases each). Germline values: CDR1 MNHEY, CDR2 SMNVEV (reference sequence). The V end lost 0 bases, the J end lost 1 base, and 17 bases lay between the germline ends. This CDR3 comprises 18 residues. CDR3 in amino acids: CASSLSPVVRGGTDTQYF. The CDR3 DNA reads as TGTGCCAGCAGTTTATCCCCTGTTGTGAGGGGGGGCACAGATACGCAGTATTTT.

The chain recombines TRBV11-2 with TRBJ2-2, with no clear D. Between the trimmed V and J ends, which lost 5 bases and 4 bases, there was a span of 17 bases. The germline V gene has CDR1 SGHAT and CDR2 FQNNGV. This CDR3 is 16 amino acids long. CDR3 region: CASSHNSGLATGELFF. The CDR3 DNA is TGTGCCAGCAGCCATAATTCGGGTCTCGCCACCGGGGAGCTGTTTTTT.

A few counts support this clone. The chain links TRBV5-5 to TRBJ2-3, with D perhaps matching TRBD1 or TRBD2 (6 bases each). The CDR3 loop spans 14 amino acids. Germline V gene lookup returns CDR1 SGHKS and CDR2 YYEKEE (reference sequence). V lost 1 base, J lost 4 bases, and 10 bases lay in between. CDR3 residues: CASSLSGGPDTQYF. DNA for the CDR3: TGTGCCAGCAGCTTGTCCGGGGGCCCAGATACGCAGTATTTT.

The gene calls are TRBV20-1 and TRBJ2-1; TRBD1 might be the D (6 bases). This CDR3 is built from 11 residues. Trimming left V 8 bases short and J 12 bases short, with 17 bases between. Germline CDR1 DFQATT, CDR2 SNEGSKA (reference sequence). The CDR3 spells CSTTPQQGQFF. CDR3 coding DNA: TGCAGTACAACCCCGCAACAGGGGCAGTTCTTC.

V usage is TRBV11-2 and J usage is TRBJ2-5, with unresolved D. V gave up 1 base and J gave up 7 bases, with 13 bases separating them. CDR1 SGHAT and CDR2 FQNNGV come from the germline V gene. There are 14 residues in the CDR3. In DNA, the CDR3 is TGTGCCAGCAGCTTAGTCGAGACTTCGGGGACCCAGTACTTC. Encoded protein: CASSLVETSGTQYF.

V usage is TRBV14 and J usage is TRBJ2-1; TRBD2 aligns across 10 bases. The CDR3 has 23 amino acids. J was trimmed by 8 bases and V by 0 bases; bases with no gene match: 28. CDR1 and CDR2 from the germline V gene are SGHDN and FVKESK. This CDR3 reads CASSQDLGVGAWAAGGPVDEQFF. In nucleotides, the CDR3 is TGTGCCAGCAGCCAAGATTTGGGTGTAGGGGCCTGGGCAGCGGGAGGGCCTGTGGATGAGCAGTTCTTC.

The V and J genes are TRBV5-1 and TRBJ1-4; D may be TRBD1 (6 bases). Germline values: CDR1 SGHRS, CDR2 YFSETQ. V gave up 0 bases and J gave up 7 bases, with 10 bases separating them. CDR3 size: 14 residues. CDR3 loop: CASSLVGGSEKLFF. CDR3 bases: TGCGCCAGCAGCTTGGTGGGGGGCAGTGAAAAACTGTTTTTT.

V usage is TRBV6-6 and J usage is TRBJ1-2, with 7 bases identical to TRBD1. The CDR3 is 13 residues long. Germline V gives CDR1 MNHNY, CDR2 SVGAGI (reference sequence). The V gene end was trimmed by 5 bases and the J gene end by 3 bases; junction bases not matched to a gene: 3. This CDR3 reads CASSATGDYGYTF. CDR3 sequence (DNA): TGTGCCAGCAGTGCTACAGGGGACTATGGCTACACCTTC.

The rearrangement links TRBV7-6 to TRBJ1-1, with TRBD1 matching 9 bases. CDR3 size: 15 residues. Germline V gene data show CDR1 as SGHVS and CDR2 as FNYEAQ. Unmatched junction bases numbered 11, after V lost 7 bases and J lost 5 bases. As DNA, the CDR3 is TGTGCCAGCACCCAGCAACAGGGGGCGAGGACTGAAGCTTTCTTT. This encodes CASTQQQGARTEAFF.

Only a few counts were recorded for this clone. The chain carries TRBV5-1 and TRBJ1-2; D gene unclear. CDR3 length: 15 residues. Trimming cost V 2 bases and J 1 base, with 12 bases left between them. CDR1 and CDR2 from the germline V gene are SGHRS and YFSETQ. CDR3 bases: TGCGCCAGCAGCTTACAACCGAATGTTAACTATGGCTACACCTTC. Its protein is CASSLQPNVNYGYTF.

The chain couples TRBV18 to TRBJ1-3; 12 positions agree with TRBD1. Germline lookup yields CDR1 KGHSH and CDR2 LQKENI. Trimming took 4 bases from V and 4 from J; bases not matched to a gene: 14. This CDR3 is built from 19 residues. CDR3 amino acids: CASSRSPGQGALIGNTIYF. The CDR3 bases are TGTGCCAGCTCACGGTCACCGGGACAGGGGGCGCTGATCGGAAACACCATATATTTT.

The rearrangement uses TRBV7-6 and TRBJ2-2; 10 bases are a match to TRBD1. Trimming cost V 3 bases and J 7 bases; bases outside gene matches: 8. CDR1 and CDR2 from the germline V gene are SGHVS and FNYEAQ. The CDR3 runs 16 residues. For the CDR3, the DNA is TGTGCCAGCAGCTTCCGGGACAGGGGTTTAGGCGGGGAGCTGTTTTTT. Translated, it gives CASSFRDRGLGGELFF.

The DNA for the CDR3 is TGTGCCAGCAGCTTGATTAGCGGGAGTACCACCGGGGAGCTGTTTTTT. Residues: CASSLISGSTTGELFF. V usage is TRBV5-6 and J usage is TRBJ2-2; TRBD2 agrees at 9 bases. With 1 base clipped from V and 4 bases from J, the junction kept 5 bases outside the gene matches. CDR1 is SGHDT and CDR2 is YYEEEE in the germline V gene. This CDR3 comprises 16 residues. Supplemented by reference TRBV5-6 and TRBJ2-2, the full variable domain reads DAGVTQSPTHLIKTRGQQVTLRCSPKSGHDTVSWYQQALGQGPQFIFQYYEEEERQRGNFPDRFSGHQFPNYSSELNVNALLLGDSALYLCASSLISGSTTGELFFGEGSRLTVL.

The genes are TRBV19 and TRBJ2-7; 8 bases align to TRBD1. The CDR3 spans 14 residues. Germline loops: CDR1 LNHDA, CDR2 SQIVND (reference sequence). The ends lost 5 bases at V and 3 bases at J; junction bases unmatched: 6. This chain's CDR3 is CASSQTGGGYEQYF. The CDR3, as DNA: TGTGCCAGTAGTCAAACAGGGGGTGGCTACGAGCAGTACTTC. Looking up the rest from reference TRBV19 and TRBJ2-7 gives the full variable domain: DGGITQSPKYLFRKEGQNVTLSCEQNLNHDAMYWYRQDPGQGLRLIYYSQIVNDFQKGDIAEGYSVSREKKESFPLTVTSAQKNPTAFYLCASSQTGGGYEQYFGPGTRLTVT.

This sequence joins TRBV7-9 and TRBJ2-7; the D is unclear. V lost 0 bases, J lost 2 bases, and 5 bases lay in between. Germline CDR1 and CDR2: SEHNR and FQNEAQ (reference sequence). This CDR3 has 13 residues. The CDR3 protein is CASSLAVTYEQYF. CDR3 DNA sequence: TGTGCCAGCAGCTTAGCAGTGACCTACGAGCAGTACTTC.

The chain links TRBV6-5 to TRBJ2-3, with 7 bases that match TRBD2. J gave up 6 bases and V 2 bases, and 11 bases lay outside the gene matches. This CDR3 has 16 amino acids. In germline, CDR1 is MNHEY, CDR2 SVGAGI. Here the CDR3 DNA reads TGTGCCAGCAGTTACGTTCTAGCGGCCGGCCGGGATACGCAGTATTTT. This encodes CASSYVLAAGRDTQYF.

The J gene is TRBJ2-7, the V gene TRBV28, with 8 bases fitting TRBD2. CDR1 and CDR2 from the germline V gene are MDHEN and SYDVKM. CDR3 length equals 17 residues. Germline trimming cut 6 bases from V and 0 bases from J; bases unmatched to any gene: 13. The CDR3 reads CASSPPPELADSYEQYF. As DNA, the CDR3 is TGTGCCAGCAGCCCACCCCCGGAACTAGCGGACTCCTACGAGCAGTACTTC.

The rearrangement links TRBV29-1 to TRBJ1-1; 7 nucleotides match TRBD1. The germline gives CDR1 SQVTM, CDR2 ANQGSEA. Trimming at V came to 2 bases and at J to 0 bases, leaving 3 bases not matched to a gene. This CDR3 has 14 residues. The CDR3 sequence is CSVETGAMNTEAFF. CDR3 DNA sequence: TGCAGCGTTGAAACAGGGGCAATGAACACTGAAGCTTTCTTT.

The rearrangement uses TRBV28 and TRBJ1-2, with a possible D match to TRBD1 (6 bases). This CDR3 comprises 14 residues. Germline-derived CDR1 and CDR2 are MDHEN and SYDVKM. V lost 6 bases to trimming and J lost 4 bases, with 15 bases between them. The CDR3 region has the DNA TGTGCCAGCAGCGTTAGGACAGCGACCTATGGCTACACCTTC. Translating gives CASSVRTATYGYTF.

The chain carries TRBV14 and TRBJ1-1, with D maybe TRBD1 (5 bases). This CDR3 spans 16 amino acids. The germline CDR1 and CDR2 sequences are SGHDN and FVKESK. V was cut by 3 bases and J by 1 base, with 15 bases left in between. The CDR3 DNA reads as TGTGCCAGCAGCCAGAACTTAGGGGTGGGGAACACTGAAGCTTTCTTT. Protein product: CASSQNLGVGNTEAFF.

This clone was found a few times. The V gene is TRBV5-1, the J gene TRBJ2-5, with 8 bases aligning to TRBD1. CDR1 is SGHRS, CDR2 YFSETQ, per germline. The CDR3 has 14 residues. The J segment lost 0 bases and the V segment lost 4 bases, leaving 2 bases of the junction unmatched. CDR3 nucleotides: TGCGCCAGCAGCCGACAGGGGTACCAAGAGACCCAGTACTTC. Translating gives CASSRQGYQETQYF.

The chain joins TRBV11-3 to TRBJ2-1, with D unclear. This CDR3 has 15 residues. The ends were cut back, 2 bases at V and 2 bases at J, with 10 bases in the middle. The germline V gene encodes CDR1 SGHNT and CDR2 YENEEA. The CDR3 DNA follows: TGTGCCAGCAGCTTAACCCGGGCCACCTACAATGAGCAGTTCTTC. Amino acids: CASSLTRATYNEQFF.

In its sample, this clone was seen once. This chain connects TRBV4-2 to TRBJ2-3, with D hard to call. CDR1 is LGHNA and CDR2 is YNFKEQ in the germline V gene. Trimming left V 0 bases short and J 2 bases short, with 3 bases between. This CDR3 is 13 amino acids long. The CDR3 is CASSQEFTDTQYF. The CDR3 nucleotides are TGTGCCAGCAGCCAAGAGTTCACAGATACGCAGTATTTT.

Ten or more counts support this clone. This sequence joins TRBV11-2 and TRBJ2-2; D is unresolved. Germline V lookup: CDR1 SGHAT, CDR2 FQNNGV. Deletions cut 5 bases from V and 0 bases from J, with 13 bases between. The CDR3 is made up of 16 amino acids. CDR3 sequence reads: CASSAEQVANTGELFF. DNA for the CDR3: TGTGCCAGCAGCGCGGAGCAAGTTGCGAACACCGGGGAGCTGTTTTTT.

V usage is TRBV10-2 and J usage is TRBJ2-2; D is uncertain. Germline CDR1 is WSHSY and CDR2 is SAAADI. The V end was cut by 4 bases, the J end by 1 base, with 4 bases between. This CDR3 spans 13 amino acids. The DNA for the CDR3 is TGCGCCAGCAGTGCTGAGAACACCGGGGAGCTGTTTTTT. Translating it yields CASSAENTGELFF.

As to this clone: Possible read error: a much larger clone is one base away. Other nucleotide sequences in the sample specify the same CDR3. V usage is TRBV5-4 and J usage is TRBJ2-3; D call uncertain. The germline V gene encodes CDR1 SGHNT and CDR2 YYREEE (reference sequence). Trimming removed 2 bases at V and 0 bases at J, with 1 base between. There are 12 residues in the CDR3. The CDR3 DNA is TGTGCCAGCAGCTTAAGCACAGATACGCAGTATTTT. Translation: CASSLSTDTQYF.

The chain links TRBV6-5 to TRBJ2-6; 7 nucleotides agree with TRBD1. The germline V gene has CDR1 MNHEY and CDR2 SVGAGI. With V trimmed by 2 bases and J by 2 bases, 3 bases remained unmatched. CDR3 length: 16 amino acids. The CDR3 nucleotides are TGTGCCAGCAGTTACCAAGGGGGCGCTGGGGCCAACGTCCTGACTTTC. Amino acid sequence: CASSYQGGAGANVLTF.